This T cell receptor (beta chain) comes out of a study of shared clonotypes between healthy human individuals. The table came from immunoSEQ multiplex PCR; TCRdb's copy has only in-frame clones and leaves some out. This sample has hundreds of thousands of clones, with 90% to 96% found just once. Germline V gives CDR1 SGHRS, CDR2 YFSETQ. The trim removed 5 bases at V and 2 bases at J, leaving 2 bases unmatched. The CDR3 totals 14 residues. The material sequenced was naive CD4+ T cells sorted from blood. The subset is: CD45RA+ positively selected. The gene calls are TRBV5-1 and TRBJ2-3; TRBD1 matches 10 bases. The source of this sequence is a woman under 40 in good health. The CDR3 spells CASRGQGYTDTQYF. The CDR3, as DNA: TGCGCCAGCAGGGGACAGGGGTACACAGATACGCAGTATTTT.